Below, 16 T cell receptor beta chains from the same sample are listed, as sequenced in a study of cytomegalovirus exposure and HLA in healthy donors. With 60 Vbeta and 13 Jbeta primers, the PCR was carried out. Method: immunoSEQ multiplex PCR; TCRdb's copy keeps in-frame clones and lacks some. The repertoire table contains 130,000 to 150,000 clones. Sequencing was done on a sample of PBMCs. Receptors originate from a middle-aged man in good health and CMV-seronegative.

The chain employs TRBV28 and TRBJ2-1; possible D gene TRBD1, 6 bases. Germline V lookup: CDR1 MDHEN, CDR2 SYDVKM. The CDR3 has 11 amino acids. V was clipped by 5 bases and J by 15 bases, with 14 bases between them. The CDR3 spells CASSANRVWFF. For the CDR3, the DNA is TGTGCCAGCAGTGCCAACAGGGTTTGGTTCTTC.

The chain links TRBV4-2 to TRBJ2-5, with 12 positions matching TRBD2. The germline V gene has CDR1 LGHNA and CDR2 YNFKEQ. The CDR3 has 17 residues. The J segment lost 2 bases and the V segment lost 0 bases, leaving 4 bases of the junction unmatched. CDR3 sequence (DNA): TGTGCCAGCAGCCAAGATGACCTAGCGGGGGGGCAAGAGACCCAGTACTTC. Amino acids: CASSQDDLAGGQETQYF.

The rearrangement uses TRBV27 and TRBJ2-7; 11 bases map to TRBD2. CDR3 size: 15 residues. Per germline, CDR1 MNHEY and CDR2 SMNVEV (reference sequence). The trim removed 6 bases at V and 4 bases at J, leaving 8 bases unmatched. The CDR3 sequence is CASSPSSGGLYEQYF. CDR3 nucleotide sequence: TGTGCCAGCAGCCCGTCTAGCGGGGGGCTTTACGAGCAGTACTTC.

The chain joins TRBV5-1 to TRBJ1-2; tentative D call: TRBD1 (5 bases). Looked up from germline, CDR1 is SGHRS and CDR2 is YFSETQ. The ends were cut back, 4 bases at V and 4 bases at J, with 14 bases in the middle. The CDR3 is 14 amino acids. CDR3 sequence reads: CASSPGGGGYGYTF. In DNA, the CDR3 is TGCGCCAGCAGCCCAGGCGGGGGGGGCTATGGCTACACCTTC.

The J gene is TRBJ2-7, the V gene TRBV7-7; 8 nucleotides align to TRBD1. J was trimmed by 4 bases and V by 2 bases; bases with no gene match: 7. The CDR3 extends over 15 amino acids. The germline CDR1 and CDR2 sequences are SSHAT and FNYEAQ (reference sequence). CDR3 amino acids: CASSLFQGAGYEQYF. The DNA of the CDR3 is TGTGCCAGCAGCTTATTTCAGGGGGCTGGGTACGAGCAGTACTTC.

The chain carries TRBV18 and TRBJ2-7, with D perhaps TRBD1 (6 bases). The V gene's germline CDR1 is KGHSH and CDR2 LQKENI. CDR3 length: 15 amino acids. V was shortened by 2 bases and J by 6 bases, with 17 bases between the two germline ends. This CDR3 is CASSPIGRGRFEQYF. The CDR3 DNA sequence: TGTGCCAGCTCACCAATCGGCAGGGGACGATTCGAGCAGTACTTC.

Worth noting for this clone: An end of the junction does not agree with germline; a read error may underlie this. V and J are TRBV29-1 and TRBJ1-2; 11 positions match TRBD1. The length of the CDR3 is 14 residues. CDR1 is SQVTM, CDR2 ANQGSEA, per germline. The CDR3 nucleotides read TGCAGCGTGGGACAGGGGGTTTTTAACTATGGCCACACCTTC. This codes for CSVGQGVFNYGHTF.

The chain joins TRBV6-5 to TRBJ1-6, with unresolved D. This CDR3 has 13 residues. Trimming shortened V by 2 bases and J by 10 bases, and 9 bases separated the two germline ends. Germline V gene sequence: CDR1 MNHEY, CDR2 SVGAGI. The CDR3 protein is CASSYTPGSPLHF. The CDR3 nucleotides read TGTGCCAGCAGTTACACACCGGGATCACCCCTCCACTTT.

This chain joins TRBV11-2 and TRBJ2-1; D is ambiguous. Trimming took 0 bases from V and 8 from J, leaving 5 bases between them. The CDR3 sequence is 12 residues long. Germline assignment: CDR1 SGHAT and CDR2 FQNNGV. The DNA of the CDR3 is TGTGCCAGCAGCTTAGATATCGATGAGCAGTTCTTC. It encodes CASSLDIDEQFF.

This chain links TRBV5-4 with TRBJ1-1; 7 bases are a match to TRBD1. Germline CDR1 and CDR2: SGHNT and YYREEE (reference sequence). J was trimmed by 4 bases and V by 5 bases; bases with no gene match: 8. CDR3 length: 14 amino acids. This chain's CDR3 is CASSYDRDITEAFF. The CDR3, as DNA: TGTGCCAGCAGTTATGACAGGGACATCACTGAAGCTTTCTTT. The entire variable domain, with the rest obtained from reference TRBV5-4 and TRBJ1-1, is as follows: ETGVTQSPTHLIKTRGQQVTLRCSSQSGHNTVSWYQQALGQGPQFIFQYYREEENGRGNFPPRFSGLQFPNYSSELNVNALELDDSALYLCASSYDRDITEAFFGQGTRLTVV.

V usage is TRBV2 and J usage is TRBJ2-5; 8 nucleotides match TRBD1. The CDR3 spans 14 residues. With V trimmed by 6 bases and J by 2 bases, 5 bases remained unmatched. In germline, CDR1 is SNHLY, CDR2 FYNNEI. Written as DNA, the CDR3 is TGTGCCAGCAGACAAGGACAGGGTCAAGAGACCCAGTACTTC. Its translation is CASRQGQGQETQYF.

This chain uses TRBV28 with TRBJ1-1, with 9 nucleotides matching TRBD1. Per germline, CDR1 MDHEN and CDR2 SYDVKM. This CDR3 contains 15 residues. V was clipped by 6 bases and J by 4 bases; unmatched bases: 9. The DNA for the CDR3 is TGTGCCAGCAGATCGGACAGGGGATGGGCCACTGAAGCTTTCTTT. As protein: CASRSDRGWATEAFF.

The rearrangement joins TRBV7-8 to TRBJ2-3, with 10 positions matching TRBD2. The CDR3 consists of 16 residues. Per the germline V gene, CDR1 is SGHVS and CDR2 is FQNEAQ. Trimming took 5 bases from V and 4 from J; bases not matched to a gene: 9. CDR3 residues: CASSLQRGGRADTQYF. The CDR3 DNA reads as TGTGCCAGCAGCCTCCAGCGGGGGGGCCGGGCAGATACGCAGTATTTT.

Comment on this clone: Germline is not matched at one junction end, which may reflect a read error. The V gene is TRBV11-2, the J gene TRBJ2-3, with TRBD1 matching over 8 bases. The CDR3 extends over 13 amino acids. CDR1 and CDR2 from the germline V gene are SGHAT and FQNNGV. For the CDR3, the DNA is TGTGCCAGCAGCTTAGAGAGGACAGGGCCCTCGGATTTT. Its protein product is CASSLERTGPSDF.

The rearrangement uses TRBV6-5 and TRBJ1-2; possible D gene TRBD1, 5 bases. The CDR3 extends over 15 amino acids. Germline CDR1 reads MNHEY; CDR2 reads SVGAGI. V lost 2 bases to trimming and J lost 4 bases, with 14 bases between them. CDR3 loop: CASSYGPLRGYGYTF. The CDR3 DNA reads TGTGCCAGCAGTTACGGGCCGCTAAGGGGCTATGGCTACACCTTC.

This CDR3 reads CASSTRGQGGAEAFF. CDR3 nucleotide sequence: TGTGCCAGCAGCACCCGAGGACAGGGTGGAGCTGAAGCTTTCTTT. The genes are TRBV11-2 and TRBJ1-1; 8 nucleotides align to TRBD1. The CDR3 length is 15 residues. The junction had 11 bases not matched to a gene; V was cut back by 5 bases and J by 6 bases. CDR1 and CDR2 from the germline V gene are SGHAT and FQNNGV.